This paragraph covers one T cell receptor (beta chain) sequence. What it binds is unknown. These data come from a study of cytomegalovirus exposure and HLA in healthy donors. Overall study results and limits: Among immune exposure information, only CMV serostatus was available. Per a later analysis, 15,000 to 20,000 TCR beta sequences showed association with HLA alleles at 0.05 false discovery rate. For most subjects, TCR beta sequences were reported to predict HLA-A and HLA-B alleles with accuracy. As a later analysis showed, a missense DCLRE1C variant was linked to trimming of TCR beta V- and J-genes.

The PCR was carried out with 60 Vbeta primers and 13 Jbeta primers. Here immunoSEQ multiplex PCR was the method, and the copy in TCRdb shows in-frame clones only, minus some. The sample carries 200,000 to 300,000 clones, over 75% recorded once. The CDR3 has 14 residues. The V segment lost 8 bases and the J segment 4 bases; nucleotides outside the gene matches: 10. CDR1 is LNHDA, CDR2 SQIVND, per germline (reference sequence). The receptor was derived from a boy between 5 and 17 years old in good health and CMV-seronegative. The source material was PBMCs. The chain joins TRBV19 to TRBJ1-1; 7 nucleotides align to TRBD1. The CDR3 nucleotides are TGTGCCAGTCGTAACAGGGGTGACAGCACTGAAGCTTTCTTT. Its translation is CASRNRGDSTEAFF.